Detailed here is one T cell receptor beta chain. Its antigen is unidentified. The junction shows a germline mismatch at one end, possibly a read error. The germline CDR1 and CDR2 sequences are WNHNN and SYGVQD (reference sequence). CDR3 length equals 11 residues. This sample stems from a study of beta chain features in type 1 diabetes. Overall study findings and caveats: Shortening that was moderate but significant affected the TCRB CDR3s of Type 1 diabetes patients in all four CD4+ subsets.

Every isolated RNA sample was fully reverse transcribed, so sequencing captured expressed TCRB transcripts. Profiling relied on immunoSEQ multiplex PCR, and the TCRdb table lists in-frame clones only, not all of them. This table holds more than 550,000 clones, over 11% found once. Sequenced material: naive CD4+ T cells from blood. V usage is TRBV10-1 and J usage is TRBJ1-3; 7 bases align to TRBD1. This TCR was recovered from a man younger than 35 with type 1 diabetes. CDR3 coding DNA: TGCGCCAGCAACGGGGACAGCCAAACCTCATTT. This gives the protein CASNGDSQTSF.